The sequence of this T cell receptor (beta chain) was determined in a study of T cells after yellow fever vaccination. Each CDR3 protein gets one entry after TCRdb re-called the 5' RACE reads with MiXCR. The sample carries 500,000 to 650,000 distinct CDR3 sequences, 9% to 15% recorded once. Germline CDR1 is LGHNA and CDR2 is YSLEER. The trim removed 3 bases at V and 3 bases at J, leaving 10 bases unmatched. CDR3 length: 17 residues. The TCR was taken from a man younger than 40 who received the YFV17D yellow fever vaccine. This sample comprised PBMCs, obtained on the day of the yellow fever booster vaccination. The chain joins TRBV4-3 to TRBJ2-1; TRBD2 agrees at 8 bases. CDR3 loop: CASSQELAVGVYNEQFF. In DNA form, the CDR3 reads TGCGCCAGCAGCCAGGAACTAGCGGTGGGGGTCTACAATGAGCAGTTCTTC.